Below, 32 T cell receptor beta chains from the same sample are listed, as sequenced in a study of blood T cell repertoires in COVID-19. Profiled with immunoSEQ multiplex PCR; TCRdb holds only in-frame clones, not every one. Of 280,000 or so clones listed, approximately 83% were seen once; the top ten hold 8% to 9.5%. The sample was peripheral blood. Receptors originate from a woman aged 45 to 65 who had recovered from COVID-19.

This chain links TRBV19 with TRBJ2-4; 7 nucleotides line up with TRBD1. Per germline, CDR1 LNHDA and CDR2 SQIVND (reference sequence). With V trimmed by 6 bases and J by 1 base, 9 bases remained unmatched. The CDR3 spans 16 residues. CDR3 nucleotides: TGTGCCAGTAGCCCAGAGCCACAGGGGGCCAAAAACATTCAGTACTTC. Amino acids: CASSPEPQGAKNIQYF. Combining the CDR3 with reference TRBV19 and TRBJ2-4 gives the whole variable domain DGGITQSPKYLFRKEGQNVTLSCEQNLNHDAMYWYRQDPGQGLRLIYYSQIVNDFQKGDIAEGYSVSREKKESFPLTVTSAQKNPTAFYLCASSPEPQGAKNIQYFGAGTRLSVL.

V gene TRBV27 combines with J gene TRBJ2-7; 13 nucleotides agree with TRBD2. Germline CDR1 MNHEY, CDR2 SMNVEV (reference sequence). This CDR3 comprises 16 residues. V was pared by 8 bases and J by 2 bases, with 9 bases of the junction left unmatched. CDR3 sequence (DNA): TGTGCCAGCGGACGAACCGGGACTAGCGGGACCTACGAGCAGTACTTC. Translating gives CASGRTGTSGTYEQYF.

This chain connects TRBV3-1 (or the pseudogene TRBV3-2) to TRBJ2-1; TRBD2 aligns across 9 bases. V lost 5 bases and J lost 7; bases outside the gene matches: 3. Germline V gives CDR1 LGHDT, CDR2 YNNKEL (reference sequence). This CDR3 has 13 amino acids. CDR3 sequence (DNA): TGTGCCAGCAGCTATCTAGCGGGAAATGAGCAGTTCTTC. Protein sequence: CASSYLAGNEQFF.

The CDR3 bases are TGTGCCAGCAGCGTAGCCCCCCCGCGGGGGGGCCGGGCCGGGGAGCTGTTTTTT. Encoded protein: CASSVAPPRGGRAGELFF. The J gene is TRBJ2-2, the V gene TRBV9, with 9 bases aligning to TRBD2. After removal of 0 bases from V and 6 bases from J, the junction contained 12 bases not matched to a gene. This CDR3 contains 18 residues. The germline gives CDR1 SGDLS, CDR2 YYNGEE.

V is TRBV6-5 and J is TRBJ2-2, with 9 nucleotides matching TRBD1. Germline CDR1 is MNHEY and CDR2 is SVGAGI. The J segment lost 4 bases and the V segment lost 6 bases, leaving 6 bases of the junction unmatched. This CDR3 is built from 15 residues. The CDR3 region has the DNA TGTGCCAGCAGAGCGGGACAGGGATTCACCGGGGAGCTGTTTTTT. This codes for CASRAGQGFTGELFF.

The CDR3 coding sequence is TGTGCCAGCAGTTTGGGAGGGACCCCGGGGTACGAGCAGTACTTC. Its protein is CASSLGGTPGYEQYF. The rearrangement joins TRBV27 to TRBJ2-7; 7 nucleotides align to TRBD2. From germline, CDR1 is MNHEY and CDR2 SMNVEV (reference sequence). Trimming at V came to 3 bases and at J to 4 bases, leaving 9 bases not matched to a gene. This CDR3 has 15 amino acids.

The chain couples TRBV5-4 to TRBJ2-1, with 7 bases that match TRBD2. J was trimmed by 7 bases and V by 4 bases; bases with no gene match: 17. The germline CDR1 and CDR2 sequences are SGHNT and YYREEE (reference sequence). The CDR3 consists of 17 residues. The CDR3 DNA sequence: TGTGCCAGCAGCGTGGGGGGGGACTACCAAAGCGGTAATGAGCAGTTCTTC. Translated, it gives CASSVGGDYQSGNEQFF.

The gene calls are TRBV27 and TRBJ1-1; 8 nucleotides agree with TRBD1. With 3 bases clipped from V and 4 bases from J, the junction kept 4 bases outside the gene matches. Germline lookup yields CDR1 MNHEY and CDR2 SMNVEV (reference sequence). This CDR3 contains 14 residues. The CDR3 DNA follows: TGTGCCAGCAGTTTCCGGGACAGGAGCACTGAAGCTTTCTTT. Translation: CASSFRDRSTEAFF.

V gene TRBV4-1 combines with J gene TRBJ1-1, with TRBD1 matching 8 bases. The CDR3 sequence is 16 residues long. Germline CDR1 MGHRA, CDR2 YSYEKL. The J segment lost 4 bases and the V segment lost 2 bases, leaving 9 bases of the junction unmatched. CDR3 residues: CASSQLTGQASTEAFF. CDR3 coding DNA: TGCGCCAGCAGCCAACTGACGGGACAGGCGTCCACTGAAGCTTTCTTT.

The chain combines TRBV19 with TRBJ1-1; D is unresolved. The CDR3 has 12 residues. The ends were cut back, 6 bases at V and 11 bases at J, with 16 bases in the middle. Germline V lookup: CDR1 LNHDA, CDR2 SQIVND (reference sequence). CDR3 amino acids: CASRGVSLEAFF. The CDR3 coding sequence is TGTGCCAGTAGAGGAGTGTCACTAGAGGCTTTCTTT.

The V and J genes are TRBV5-1 and TRBJ2-7; TRBD2 agrees at 9 bases. Germline V CDR1 and CDR2: SGHRS, YFSETQ. Unmatched junction bases numbered 5, after V lost 4 bases and J lost 0 bases. This CDR3 has 15 residues. The CDR3 loop reads CASSNPSGNSYEQYF. CDR3 DNA sequence: TGCGCCAGCAGCAATCCTAGCGGGAACTCCTACGAGCAGTACTTC.

This clone was seen a single time. The chain couples TRBV7-8 to TRBJ1-1; 7 positions agree with TRBD1. The CDR3 extends over 16 amino acids. From germline, CDR1 is SGHVS and CDR2 FQNEAQ. With V trimmed by 7 bases and J by 3 bases, 14 bases remained unmatched. CDR3 sequence reads: CASTPKTGFADTEAFF. In DNA, the CDR3 is TGTGCCAGCACCCCCAAGACAGGGTTTGCTGACACTGAAGCTTTCTTT. Full variable domain (remainder filled in from reference TRBV7-8 and TRBJ1-1): GAGVSQSPRYKVAKRGQDVALRCDPISGHVSLFWYQQALGQGPEFLTYFQNEAQLDKSGLPSDRFFAERPEGSVSTLKIQRTQQEDSAVYLCASTPKTGFADTEAFFGQGTRLTVV.

V and J are TRBV10-2 and TRBJ2-7; TRBD1 might be the D (5 bases). Germline assignment: CDR1 WSHSY and CDR2 SAAADI. CDR3 length equals 14 residues. With 7 bases removed from V and 0 bases from J, the gap between germline ends came to 13 bases. The CDR3 DNA is TGCGCCAGCAACTACAGGCTCGCCTCCTACGAGCAGTACTTC. Amino acids: CASNYRLASYEQYF.

The chain combines TRBV5-6 with TRBJ2-5, with 7 bases matching TRBD2. V lost 5 bases to trimming and J lost 4 bases; unmatched junction nucleotides: 14. CDR1 is SGHDT and CDR2 is YYEEEE in the germline V gene. The CDR3 is 16 amino acids. Here the CDR3 DNA reads TGTGCCAGCAGTTCTGGGAGGGACCTAAGAGGAGAGACCCAGTACTTC. Translation: CASSSGRDLRGETQYF.

V gene TRBV3-1 (or the pseudogene TRBV3-2) combines with J gene TRBJ1-2; 7 bases fit TRBD1. This CDR3 contains 16 residues. The germline V gene has CDR1 LGHDT and CDR2 YNNKEL (reference sequence). With V trimmed by 0 bases and J by 8 bases, 12 bases remained unmatched. CDR3 nucleotide sequence: TGTGCCAGCAGCCAAGATGGTACACTGAAACAGGGGGGCTACACCTTC. It yields the protein CASSQDGTLKQGGYTF.

The sample holds a few counts of this clone. This rearrangement joins TRBV6-6 to TRBJ1-6; D ambiguous. CDR1 MNHNY and CDR2 SVGAGI come from the germline V gene (reference sequence). Trimming took 0 bases from V and 2 from J, leaving 8 bases between them. The CDR3 runs to 16 residues. The CDR3 DNA sequence: TGTGCCAGCAGTTACTCTGGGCCAACCTATAATTCACCCCTCCACTTT. Residues: CASSYSGPTYNSPLHF.

The genes are TRBV15 and TRBJ1-4; D possibly corresponds to TRBD1 (6 bases). This CDR3 contains 16 residues. The germline V and J ends were trimmed by 2 bases and 11 bases, with 21 bases remaining between them. The germline V gene has CDR1 LNHNV and CDR2 YYDKDF (reference sequence). CDR3 sequence: CATSRTREGVRGKLFF. The DNA for the CDR3 is TGTGCCACCAGCAGAACAAGGGAGGGGGTGAGAGGGAAACTGTTTTTT. Full variable domain (outside the CDR3, taken from reference TRBV15 and TRBJ1-4): DAMVIQNPRYQVTQFGKPVTLSCSQTLNHNVMYWYQQKSSQAPKLLFHYYDKDFNNEADTPDNFQSRRPNTSFCFLDIRSPGLGDTAMYLCATSRTREGVRGKLFFGSGTQLSVL.

This chain uses TRBV28 with TRBJ2-2; 11 bases line up with TRBD1. The V segment lost 8 bases and the J segment 4 bases; nucleotides outside the gene matches: 12. This CDR3 comprises 17 residues. Per germline, CDR1 MDHEN and CDR2 SYDVKM. CDR3 in amino acids: CASGLLPGTGGTGELFF. For the CDR3, the DNA is TGTGCCAGCGGCCTCCTCCCCGGGACAGGGGGCACCGGGGAGCTGTTTTTT. Complete variable domain (other parts from reference TRBV28 and TRBJ2-2): DVKVTQSSRYLVKRTGEKVFLECVQDMDHENMFWYRQDPGLGLRLIYFSYDVKMKEKGDIPEGYSVSREKKERFSLILESASTNQTSMYLCASGLLPGTGGTGELFFGEGSRLTVL.

This clone was observed at least ten times. The gene calls are TRBV5-5 and TRBJ1-1; D remains ambiguous. The CDR3 runs 15 residues. V lost 2 bases to trimming and J lost 4 bases, with 15 bases between them. Germline V CDR1 and CDR2: SGHKS, YYEKEE (reference sequence). The CDR3 DNA sequence: TGTGCCAGCAGCTTAAAGCTTCTCGATCTCACTGAAGCTTTCTTT. Its translation is CASSLKLLDLTEAFF.

This clone occurred a few times. The chain combines TRBV5-6 with TRBJ2-1, with 10 bases lining up with TRBD2. Germline V gives CDR1 SGHDT, CDR2 YYEEEE. The J segment lost 9 bases and the V segment lost 3 bases, leaving 9 bases of the junction unmatched. The CDR3 has 15 residues. The CDR3 DNA follows: TGTGCCAGCAGCTGGCTAGCGGGAGTGGTTGGTGAGCAGTTCTTC. Amino acid sequence: CASSWLAGVVGEQFF. The full variable domain, with the rest looked up from reference TRBV5-6 and TRBJ2-1, is DAGVTQSPTHLIKTRGQQVTLRCSPKSGHDTVSWYQQALGQGPQFIFQYYEEEERQRGNFPDRFSGHQFPNYSSELNVNALLLGDSALYLCASSWLAGVVGEQFFGPGTRLTVL.

The genes are TRBV19 and TRBJ2-1; possibly TRBD2 for D (5 bases). Germline V gene data show CDR1 as LNHDA and CDR2 as SQIVND (reference sequence). Trimming removed 1 base at V and 3 bases at J, with 10 bases between. The CDR3 loop spans 15 amino acids. The CDR3 here is CASSIGGHGYNEQFF. The CDR3 DNA is TGTGCCAGTAGTATAGGAGGGCACGGCTACAATGAGCAGTTCTTC.

Remarks on this clone: A read error is possible here, since a much larger clone lies one base away. Other DNA sequences in the sample encode the same CDR3. V and J are TRBV11-3 and TRBJ2-1; possibly TRBD1 for D (8 bases). CDR1 is SGHNT, CDR2 YENEEA, per germline. The CDR3 is 15 residues long. V gave up 0 bases and J gave up 4 bases, with 10 bases separating them. The CDR3 sequence is CASSLEQGGYNEQFF. As DNA, the CDR3 is TGTGCCAGCAGCTTAGAACAGGGGGGGTACAATGAGCAGTTCTTC.

The V and J genes are TRBV19 and TRBJ1-1; D gene ambiguous. The V gene lost 10 bases and the J gene lost 1 base, with 10 bases spanning the gap. CDR1 and CDR2 (germline): LNHDA, SQIVND (reference sequence). This CDR3 region has 12 residues. This CDR3 reads CATTAPNTEAFF. CDR3 nucleotide sequence: TGTGCCACGACTGCCCCGAACACTGAAGCTTTCTTT.

The gene calls are TRBV6-5 and TRBJ2-5; D might be TRBD2 (5 bases). Germline assignment: CDR1 MNHEY and CDR2 SVGAGI. V gave up 5 bases and J gave up 4 bases, with 11 bases separating them. This CDR3 is built from 13 residues. The CDR3 is CASSPGTRETQYF. CDR3 bases: TGTGCCAGCAGTCCGGGAACCCGAGAGACCCAGTACTTC.

This clone showed up just a few times. V is TRBV19 and J is TRBJ2-7; D call uncertain. V was pared by 6 bases and J by 0 bases, with 15 bases between. The CDR3 spans 15 residues. In germline, CDR1 is LNHDA, CDR2 SQIVND (reference sequence). The CDR3 region has the DNA TGTGCCAGTAGACCATTCGCGGAGAGCTCCTACGAGCAGTACTTC. Translating gives CASRPFAESSYEQYF.

This sequence joins TRBV6-2 or TRBV6-3 and TRBJ1-5, with 7 nucleotides matching TRBD1. Germline loops: CDR1 MNHEY, CDR2 SVGEGT. The trim removed 2 bases at V and 5 bases at J, leaving 15 bases unmatched. The length of the CDR3 is 18 residues. As DNA, the CDR3 is TGTGCCAGCAGTTACGCGACCTGGTCAGACAGGGATCATCAGCCCCAGCATTTT. It encodes CASSYATWSDRDHQPQHF.

V usage is TRBV7-2 and J usage is TRBJ2-7; 9 nucleotides line up with TRBD2. CDR1 SGHTA and CDR2 FQGNSA come from the germline V gene. V lost 8 bases to trimming and J lost 4 bases; unmatched junction nucleotides: 9. The CDR3 has 14 residues. The CDR3 spells CASGLAGGPYEQYF. CDR3 in DNA: TGTGCCAGCGGACTGGCGGGGGGGCCGTACGAGCAGTACTTC.

The rearrangement uses TRBV2 and TRBJ2-7, with 9 bases that match TRBD1. The CDR3 length is 15 residues. Trimming at V came to 7 bases and at J to 3 bases, leaving 10 bases not matched to a gene. The germline V gene has CDR1 SNHLY and CDR2 FYNNEI. This CDR3 is CASIPKGTGNYEQYF. Written as DNA, the CDR3 is TGTGCCAGCATCCCGAAGGGGACAGGGAACTACGAGCAGTACTTC. Drawing the rest from reference TRBV2 and TRBJ2-7, the complete variable domain is EPEVTQTPSHQVTQMGQEVILRCVPISNHLYFYWYRQILGQKVEFLVSFYNNEISEKSEIFDDQFSVERPDGSNFTLKIRSTKLEDSAMYFCASIPKGTGNYEQYFGPGTRLTVT.

Concerning this clone itself: Other DNA sequences from this sample encode an identical CDR3 as well. J is TRBJ1-4 and V is TRBV28, with TRBD1 matching 7 bases. Trimming cost V 4 bases and J 2 bases; bases outside gene matches: 1. The CDR3 length is 14 residues. Germline CDR1 and CDR2: MDHEN and SYDVKM. The CDR3 sequence: CASSSGGTNEKLFF. DNA of the CDR3: TGTGCCAGCAGTTCAGGGGGGACTAATGAAAAACTGTTTTTT.

The chain combines TRBV5-1 with TRBJ1-6; 7 bases line up with TRBD1. This CDR3 is 14 amino acids long. After removal of 4 bases from V and 10 bases from J, the junction contained 8 bases not matched to a gene. The germline V gene encodes CDR1 SGHRS and CDR2 YFSETQ. The CDR3 loop reads CASSPGTDVSPLHF. In DNA, the CDR3 is TGCGCCAGCAGCCCCGGGACAGATGTCTCACCCCTCCACTTT.

For the CDR3, the DNA is TGTGCCAGCAGCCCCGGACAGGGAAAAATGAACACTGAAGCTTTCTTT. It yields the protein CASSPGQGKMNTEAFF. The V call is TRBV5-6, the J call TRBJ1-1, with 8 bases fitting TRBD1. The trim removed 4 bases at V and 0 bases at J, leaving 8 bases unmatched. There are 16 residues in the CDR3. Germline V lookup: CDR1 SGHDT, CDR2 YYEEEE.

The J gene is TRBJ2-3, the V gene TRBV2, with TRBD1 as a possible D gene (6 bases). Germline V gives CDR1 SNHLY, CDR2 FYNNEI. Trimming pared 7 bases from V and 5 bases from J, leaving 13 bases between. The CDR3 loop spans 13 amino acids. CDR3: CASTSLGGDTQYF. In nucleotides, the CDR3 is TGTGCCAGCACGTCGCTAGGGGGAGATACGCAGTATTTT.